This TCR beta chain is from a study of OX40 agonist ivuxolimab in advanced cancers. Looking at the study overall: The study gave patients intravenous ivuxolimab at 0.01 to 10 mg/kg every 2 weeks. Partial responses, seen in three patients, involved one hepatocellular carcinoma and two cutaneous melanomas. Age averaged around 60 years (range roughly 23 to 80), and approximately 80% were male.

Trimming removed 8 bases from V and 0 bases from J, with 14 bases in between. The CDR3 consists of 16 residues. Germline V lookup: CDR1 LNHDA, CDR2 SQIVND (reference sequence). Method: immunoSEQ multiplex PCR; TCRdb's copy keeps in-frame clones and lacks some. The sample carries about 110,000 clones, 90% recorded once. V is TRBV19 and J is TRBJ1-6; D gene uncertain. The sample in question was CD4+ or CD8+ T cells sorted from blood, obtained in a trial of the OX40 agonist ivuxolimab. The origin of this receptor is an adult with an advanced solid tumor such as melanoma, head and neck, liver or kidney cancer. CDR3 residues: CASANGQSSYNSPLHF. CDR3 in DNA: TGTGCCAGTGCAAATGGGCAGAGCTCCTATAATTCACCCCTCCACTTT. Complete variable domain (other parts from reference TRBV19 and TRBJ1-6): DGGITQSPKYLFRKEGQNVTLSCEQNLNHDAMYWYRQDPGQGLRLIYYSQIVNDFQKGDIAEGYSVSREKKESFPLTVTSAQKNPTAFYLCASANGQSSYNSPLHFGNGTRLTVT.